A single sample is the source of the 18 T cell receptor beta chains below, sequenced in a study of blood T cell repertoires in COVID-19. Repertoires were generated with immunoSEQ multiplex PCR, while TCRdb's copy carries only in-frame clones and drops some. The repertoire holds under 200,000 clones, 70% to 90% seen once, with approximately 2.1% in the top ten. Source material: peripheral blood. All receptors come from a man between 45 and 60 years old who had recovered from COVID-19.

The chain has TRBV27 and TRBJ1-5, with TRBD1 matching over 11 bases. The CDR3 consists of 16 residues. Trimming cost V 2 bases and J 7 bases; bases outside gene matches: 7. The V gene's germline CDR1 is MNHEY and CDR2 SMNVEV (reference sequence). CDR3: CASSLVGTGGSQPQHF. The CDR3 DNA is TGTGCCAGCAGTTTAGTGGGGACAGGGGGAAGCCAGCCCCAGCATTTT.

This chain uses TRBV29-1 with TRBJ2-5; maybe TRBD1 (5 bases). Germline V gives CDR1 SQVTM, CDR2 ANQGSEA. V was pared by 8 bases and J by 1 base, with 11 bases between. This CDR3 region has 12 residues. In nucleotides, the CDR3 is TGCAGCTCAAGACAGCCCCAAGAGACCCAGTACTTC. Protein sequence: CSSRQPQETQYF. Filled out from reference TRBV29-1 and TRBJ2-5, the complete variable domain reads SAVISQKPSRDICQRGTSLTIQCQVDSQVTMMFWYRQQPGQSLTLIATANQGSEATYESGFVIDKFPISRPNLTFSTLTVSNMSPEDSSIYLCSSRQPQETQYFGPGTRLLVL.

The count of this clone is one. CDR3: CASSTKTGAQPQHF. The CDR3, as DNA: TGTGCCAGTAGTACTAAGACAGGGGCTCAGCCCCAGCATTTT. The gene calls are TRBV19 and TRBJ1-5, with 8 bases matching TRBD1. J gave up 6 bases and V 4 bases, and 5 bases lay outside the gene matches. CDR1 is LNHDA and CDR2 is SQIVND in the germline V gene (reference sequence). CDR3 length: 14 residues.

The genes are TRBV18 and TRBJ2-5; 10 bases align to TRBD2. The CDR3 sequence is 19 residues long. J gave up 4 bases and V 2 bases, and 16 bases lay outside the gene matches. Germline V lookup: CDR1 KGHSH, CDR2 LQKENI. CDR3 protein: CASSPRLVASGRKGETQYF. The DNA of the CDR3 is TGTGCCAGCTCACCAAGGTTAGTGGCTAGCGGGAGAAAGGGAGAGACCCAGTACTTC.

This chain links TRBV3-1 (or the pseudogene TRBV3-2) with TRBJ1-2, with D maybe TRBD1 (6 bases). This CDR3 has 18 amino acids. Germline V gene sequence: CDR1 LGHDT, CDR2 YNNKEL (reference sequence). Trimming pared 0 bases from V and 5 bases from J, leaving 22 bases between. The CDR3 reads CASSQDRSLGGQGYGYTF. CDR3 nucleotide sequence: TGTGCCAGCAGCCAAGATCGGAGTTTGGGTGGGCAGGGGTATGGCTACACCTTC.

V gene TRBV3-1 (or the pseudogene TRBV3-2) combines with J gene TRBJ2-7, with TRBD2 identical over 7 bases. CDR1 LGHDT and CDR2 YNNKEL come from the germline V gene (reference sequence). V shed 1 base, J shed 6 bases, and the junction held 0 bases outside the gene matches. The CDR3 sequence is 12 residues long. The CDR3 spells CASSQGGGEQYF. The CDR3, as DNA: TGTGCCAGCAGCCAAGGCGGGGGCGAGCAGTACTTC.

The chain uses TRBV9 and TRBJ2-2; 11 nucleotides match TRBD1. The CDR3 totals 15 residues. Germline V lookup: CDR1 SGDLS, CDR2 YYNGEE. J was trimmed by 5 bases and V by 5 bases; bases with no gene match: 5. The CDR3 region has the DNA TGTGCCAGCAGGCTAGGGACAGGGGGAACCGGGGAGCTGTTTTTT. As protein: CASRLGTGGTGELFF. Full variable domain (missing parts from reference TRBV9 and TRBJ2-2): DSGVTQTPKHLITATGQRVTLRCSPRSGDLSVYWYQQSLDQGLQFLIQYYNGEERAKGNILERFSAQQFPDLHSELNLSSLELGDSALYFCASRLGTGGTGELFFGEGSRLTVL.

This chain links TRBV28 with TRBJ1-4; a weak D match, TRBD1 (5 bases). Germline V gene sequence: CDR1 MDHEN, CDR2 SYDVKM. This CDR3 region has 14 residues. The ends were cut back, 2 bases at V and 6 bases at J, with 10 bases in the middle. As DNA, the CDR3 is TGTGCCAGCAGTTTAGTCCAGGGCTATGAAAAACTGTTTTTT. It is translated as CASSLVQGYEKLFF.

A note on this clone: Relative to the germline gene, one junction end is altered; a read error may explain this. V gene TRBV5-1 combines with J gene TRBJ1-5; D perhaps matches TRBD1 (5 bases). The germline CDR1 and CDR2 sequences are SGHRS and YFSETQ. This CDR3 region has 16 residues. CDR3 sequence reads: CARSLAGGEGNQPQHF. The DNA for the CDR3 is TGCGCCCGCAGCTTGGCGGGGGGGGAGGGCAATCAGCCCCAGCATTTT.

The gene calls are TRBV19 and TRBJ1-1, with D maybe TRBD1 (5 bases). In germline, CDR1 is LNHDA, CDR2 SQIVND (reference sequence). V shed 3 bases and J shed 6 bases, with 14 bases lying between them. This CDR3 is built from 14 residues. The CDR3: CASSIRASAPEAFF. The CDR3 coding sequence is TGTGCCAGTAGTATCAGGGCTTCGGCTCCTGAAGCTTTCTTT.

V and J are TRBV11-1 and TRBJ2-7, with 10 bases matching TRBD2. CDR3 length: 15 amino acids. The V gene end was trimmed by 2 bases and the J gene end by 2 bases; junction bases not matched to a gene: 3. The germline V gene has CDR1 SGHAT and CDR2 FQDESV (reference sequence). CDR3 residues: CASSLSSGSAYEQYF. The CDR3 bases are TGTGCCAGCAGCTTATCTAGCGGGAGTGCCTACGAGCAGTACTTC.

V and J are TRBV19 and TRBJ1-4; 7 bases line up with TRBD1. Germline values: CDR1 LNHDA, CDR2 SQIVND (reference sequence). Unmatched junction bases numbered 6, after V lost 3 bases and J lost 2 bases. The CDR3 is 16 amino acids. The CDR3: CASSIRGQVTNEKLFF. CDR3 in DNA: TGTGCCAGTAGTATTAGAGGACAGGTCACTAATGAAAAACTGTTTTTT.

The gene calls are TRBV27 and TRBJ2-1; D possibly corresponds to TRBD2 (7 bases). V was trimmed by 2 bases and J by 11 bases, leaving 13 bases between them. This CDR3 contains 13 residues. The germline CDR1 and CDR2 sequences are MNHEY and SMNVEV (reference sequence). The CDR3 nucleotides are TGTGCCAGCAGTTTAAGGGGGGGAAGTAAGCAGTTCTTC. Protein product: CASSLRGGSKQFF.

The gene calls are TRBV25-1 and TRBJ2-7, with 12 bases that match TRBD2. Unmatched junction bases numbered 6, after V lost 2 bases and J lost 7 bases. This CDR3 spans 15 amino acids. From germline, CDR1 is MGHDK and CDR2 SYGVNS. CDR3 residues: CASSEGGLAGGEQYF. The CDR3 DNA is TGTGCCAGCAGTGAAGGGGGACTAGCGGGTGGGGAGCAGTACTTC.

J is TRBJ2-6 and V is TRBV14, with 9 bases matching TRBD1. CDR1 and CDR2 (germline): SGHDN, FVKESK. The CDR3 consists of 18 residues. V was clipped by 2 bases and J by 0 bases; unmatched bases: 5. The CDR3, as DNA: TGTGCCAGCAGCCAAAGGGGGACAGGGTTCTCTGGGGCCAACGTCCTGACTTTC. Translation gives CASSQRGTGFSGANVLTF.

This clone has more than one count but fewer than ten. The chain links TRBV5-4 to TRBJ1-1; no firm D call. CDR1 SGHNT and CDR2 YYREEE come from the germline V gene (reference sequence). This CDR3 has 11 residues. Trimming left V 2 bases short and J 7 bases short, with 6 bases between. CDR3 bases: TGTGCCAGCAGCTTTGGGAGTGAAGCTTTCTTT. Residues: CASSFGSEAFF.

The J gene is TRBJ2-2, the V gene TRBV25-1, with 9 bases identical to TRBD1. This CDR3 contains 18 residues. The J segment lost 7 bases and the V segment lost 0 bases, leaving 12 bases of the junction unmatched. Germline V gene sequence: CDR1 MGHDK, CDR2 SYGVNS. CDR3 residues: CASSEYAGGQGKVGELFF. CDR3 coding DNA: TGTGCCAGCAGTGAATATGCTGGGGGACAGGGAAAGGTCGGGGAGCTGTTTTTT.

The genes are TRBV10-3 and TRBJ2-2; D may be TRBD1 (6 bases). CDR1 and CDR2 (germline): ENHRY, SYGVKD. Trimming removed 4 bases at V and 4 bases at J, with 7 bases between. The CDR3 totals 13 residues. DNA of the CDR3: TGTGCCATCAGTGGACAGGCCACCGGGGAGCTGTTTTTT. It translates to CAISGQATGELFF.